This T cell receptor (beta chain) was sequenced for a study of shared clonotypes between healthy human individuals (dated by TCRdb to about 2020). About the full investigation: The cohort included a few men and a couple of women between 18 and 49 years of age. To increase sequencing depth and limit assay-specific biases, different laboratories used diverse techniques to prepare libraries and sequence TCR repertoires. For each donor, CD4 naive and CD4 memory were each given three plates, CD8 naive was given two plates, and CD8 memory was given one plate. Blood TCR repertoires of about 5 healthy adults were deeply sequenced to estimate repertoire size and the extent of clonotype sharing between individuals. Each donor's leukapheresis produced roughly between roughly 0.85 and 10 billion PBMCs. What the authors observed across the whole study: Higher generation probabilities were observed for clonotypes shared by all four sorted-subset donors than for non-shared clonotypes. Because the study included only a small number of donors, the genetic and exposure-history diversity represented was limited. Larger estimated clonotype richness was generally found for naive subsets than for memory subsets. When a few donors were compared, the shared fraction of clonotypes was around 4.6% for naive CD4, 3.5% to 4% for naive CD8, 2% to 2.5% for memory CD4, and 0.4% for memory CD8. Sampling was restricted to blood, and TCR repertoires in tissue are likely to differ from TCR repertoires in blood. Based on pairwise subsampling, the degree of clonotype sharing among donors was expected to be affected by sequencing depth. Rarefaction of sorted-subset datasets indicated incomplete sequencing despite the large sequencing depth.

Measured from the cysteine to the phenylalanine, the CDR3 is 14 residues long. Only CDR3 DNA remains: 42 bases, in frame from the first base. V loses 1 base at its end and J loses 2 bases; junction bases beyond the gene matches: 2. The germline V gene (reference sequence) specifies SGHAT as CDR1 and FQDESV as CDR2. The donors were healthy, HIV-negative adults with no recently reported acute infections or vaccinations. Every donor was a Caucasian adult residing in Nashville, Tennessee, USA. CD4+ T cells were enriched by magnetic negative selection; naive cells were then positively selected on CD45RA, and the negative fraction formed the memory subset. After blood collection by leukapheresis, PBMCs were isolated using Ficoll-Histopaque density gradient centrifugation and then cryopreserved in the vapor phase of liquid nitrogen. Analytical flow cytometry was used to check the purity and quantity of each magnetically sorted T cell population. Genomic DNA was isolated from every sorted fraction and measured by UV absorbance on a Nanodrop 2000c.

TCR CDR3 regions were amplified from genomic DNA by multiplex PCR using the deep immunoSEQ assay. Extracted genomic DNA from each cell subset was spread evenly across all wells of several immunoSEQ 96-well plates, with each plate serving as a replicate. For sorted subsets, around 200 ng genomic DNA, equal to 25,000 to 35,000 T cell genomes, was loaded into each replicate PCR. Purified libraries were quantified with a Qubit 3.0 fluorometer, sized on a Bioanalyzer 2100, and re-quantified with the KAPA Library Quantification kit. Every immunoSEQ 96-well plate was sequenced on a dedicated single-read 150-cycle Illumina NextSeq 550 flow cell. The original pipeline was this. The immunoSEQ output contained only junctional sequences without quality scores, so filtering could not match that applied to full-length reads. To assign V/J genes and CDR3, sequences were annotated against IMGT germline references using PyIR, a Python wrapper for IgBLAST v1.9. Reads were removed for weak V/J assignments (E-value above 1e-6), missing CDR3, stop codons, out-of-frame junctions, or ambiguous translated residues. A V3J clonotype was defined by an identical inferred V gene, J gene, and CDR3 amino acid sequence. Percentage overlap between repertoires was calculated by dividing the number of shared unique clonotypes by the size of the smaller repertoire. Three approaches were used to assess repertoire richness: RTK rarefaction, the Chao1 estimator, and Recon v2.1 estimates of unobserved clonotypes. Generation probabilities for all TCRbeta clonotypes obtained by the gDNA method from four donors were computed using OLGA. Here the immuneACCESS table is served through TCRdb, limited to in-frame sequences with V and J called. Missing clones are a known gap in these copies; in checked studies unresolved V genes cover under half, and the rest lacks a known reason. V, J and clone size are those of that table, while D and trimming were read from the DNA. This sample lists around 550,000 clones; 90% to 97% were detected once. The biggest ten clones account for about 0.057% of the sample.

With regard to this clone: Its antigen is still unknown. No base-level quality is on record; no much larger clone is a single base apart.

The sequence was collected from a woman in her 30s in good health. Recombination joined TRBV11-1 with TRBJ2-7, and 7 junction bases match TRBD1. Sequences were obtained from naive CD4+ T cells sorted from blood. The sample's cell subset or site label, decoded: CD45RA+ positively selected. In nucleotides, the sequence is TGTGCCAGCAGCTTAGGGACAGGCCCCTACGAGCAGTACTTC. It encodes CASSLGTGPYEQYF. Outside the CDR3, residues come from the reference TRBV11-1 and TRBJ2-7 proteins, so the full variable domain is: EAEVAQSPRYKITEKSQAVAFWCDPISGHATLYWYRQILGQGPELLVQFQDESVVDDSQLPKDRFSAERLKGVDSTLKIQPAELGDSAMYLCASSLGTGPYEQYFGPGTRLTVT.